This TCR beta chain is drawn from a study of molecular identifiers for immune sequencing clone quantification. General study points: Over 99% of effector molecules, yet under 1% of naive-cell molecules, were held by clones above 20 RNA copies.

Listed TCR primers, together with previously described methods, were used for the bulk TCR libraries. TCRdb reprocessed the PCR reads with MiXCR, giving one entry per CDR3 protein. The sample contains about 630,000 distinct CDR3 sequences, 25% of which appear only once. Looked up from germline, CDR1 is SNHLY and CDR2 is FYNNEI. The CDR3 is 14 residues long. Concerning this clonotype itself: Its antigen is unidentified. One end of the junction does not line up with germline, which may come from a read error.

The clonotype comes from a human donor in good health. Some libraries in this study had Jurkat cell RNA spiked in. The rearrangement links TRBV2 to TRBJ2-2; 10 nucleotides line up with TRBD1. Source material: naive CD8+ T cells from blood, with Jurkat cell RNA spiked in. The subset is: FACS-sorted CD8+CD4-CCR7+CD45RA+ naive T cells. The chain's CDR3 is CVSTPGQGAGELFF. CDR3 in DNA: TGTGTCAGCACCCCCGGACAGGGGGCCGGGGAGCTGTTTTTT. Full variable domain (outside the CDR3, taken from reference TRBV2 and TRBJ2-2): EPEVTQTPSHQVTQMGQEVILRCVPISNHLYFYWYRQILGQKVEFLVSFYNNEISEKSEIFDDQFSVERPDGSNFTLKIRSTKLEDSAMYFCVSTPGQGAGELFFGEGSRLTVL.